The 32 T cell receptor beta chains in this list originate from one sample, sequenced in a study of blood T cell repertoires in COVID-19. Produced via immunoSEQ multiplex PCR; TCRdb's table is partial and in-frame only. The sample yields 10,000 to 15,000 clones, approximately 86% seen once. The specimen sequenced was peripheral blood. The receptors were gathered from a human donor in a cohort sampled during active COVID-19.

The genes are TRBV11-3 and TRBJ2-5; 8 bases agree with TRBD1. Germline V CDR1 and CDR2: SGHNT, YENEEA. V lost 5 bases and J lost 5; bases outside the gene matches: 10. This CDR3 is built from 15 residues. CDR3 sequence reads: CASSIGSGGRETQYF. Written as DNA, the CDR3 is TGTGCCAGCAGCATCGGATCAGGGGGCCGGGAGACCCAGTACTTC.

DNA for the CDR3: TGTGCCAGCAGCCAAGGAACAGTTGCCTACGAGCAGTACTTC. This translates into CASSQGTVAYEQYF. The chain employs TRBV3-1 (or the pseudogene TRBV3-2) and TRBJ2-7, with D unclear. Between the trimmed V and J ends, which lost 1 base and 2 bases, there was a span of 9 bases. The CDR3 extends over 14 amino acids. CDR1 and CDR2 from the germline V gene are LGHDT and YNNKEL (reference sequence).

The chain carries TRBV11-2 and TRBJ1-4; possibly TRBD1 for D (5 bases). This CDR3 has 15 residues. Germline V gives CDR1 SGHAT, CDR2 FQNNGV. V was shortened by 3 bases and J by 1 base, with 9 bases between the two germline ends. This CDR3 is CASSFRGLTNEKLFF. In nucleotides, the CDR3 is TGTGCCAGCAGCTTCCGGGGGTTAACTAATGAAAAACTGTTTTTT.

The rearrangement links TRBV29-1 to TRBJ2-3; 7 nucleotides match TRBD2. Germline trimming cut 7 bases from V and 2 bases from J; bases unmatched to any gene: 6. Germline CDR1 is SQVTM and CDR2 is ANQGSEA. CDR3 length: 13 amino acids. CDR3 amino acids: CSGGGTFTDTQYF. The CDR3 DNA follows: TGCAGCGGGGGGGGGACTTTCACAGATACGCAGTATTTT.

The V gene is TRBV7-9, the J gene TRBJ1-5; tentatively, D is TRBD1 (5 bases). The length of the CDR3 is 16 residues. Germline V lookup: CDR1 SEHNR, CDR2 FQNEAQ (reference sequence). Trimming took off 6 bases at V and 4 bases at J, with 19 bases between the two ends. The CDR3 here is CASSSGLGGKNQPQHF. CDR3 sequence (DNA): TGTGCCAGCAGTTCAGGCTTGGGGGGGAAGAATCAGCCCCAGCATTTT. The whole variable domain, remainder taken from reference TRBV7-9 and TRBJ1-5, is DTGVSQNPRHKITKRGQNVTFRCDPISEHNRLYWYRQTLGQGPEFLTYFQNEAQLEKSRLLSDRFSAERPKGSFSTLEIQRTEQGDSAMYLCASSSGLGGKNQPQHFGDGTRLSIL.

The V call is TRBV4-1, the J call TRBJ2-7; 9 bases are shared with TRBD1. The trim removed 4 bases at V and 5 bases at J, leaving 9 bases unmatched. The CDR3 has 15 amino acids. CDR1 is MGHRA and CDR2 is YSYEKL in the germline V gene. The CDR3, as DNA: TGCGCCAGCAGCCCTACCGGGACAGGGCTCCACGAGCAGTACTTC. Translated: CASSPTGTGLHEQYF.

V is TRBV7-9 and J is TRBJ2-1, with 7 bases matching TRBD2. V was pared by 4 bases and J by 4 bases, with 10 bases of the junction left unmatched. CDR1 is SEHNR, CDR2 FQNEAQ, per germline (reference sequence). This CDR3 contains 16 residues. CDR3 region: CASSSEPRGKYNEQFF. DNA of the CDR3: TGTGCCAGCAGCTCGGAACCGCGGGGGAAATACAATGAGCAGTTCTTC.

V gene TRBV7-2 combines with J gene TRBJ2-3, with 10 bases matching TRBD2. The CDR3 sequence is 14 residues long. V shed 1 base, J shed 13 bases, and the junction held 8 bases outside the gene matches. Germline-derived CDR1 and CDR2 are SGHTA and FQGNSA. The CDR3 is CASSLGLLAGSKYF. DNA for the CDR3: TGTGCCAGCAGCTTAGGGTTACTAGCGGGGTCGAAGTATTTT.

Details on this clone: Relative to the germline gene, one junction end is altered; a read error may explain this. The chain has TRBV7-7 and TRBJ2-6; D is perhaps TRBD1 (6 bases). The CDR3 contains 16 residues. Germline V gene sequence: CDR1 SSHAT, CDR2 FNYEAQ (reference sequence). CDR3 nucleotide sequence: TGTGCTAGCAGCCCCTACTCAGGGGCCGGGGCCAACGTCCTGACTTTC. Translation gives CASSPYSGAGANVLTF. Full variable domain (outside the CDR3, taken from reference TRBV7-7 and TRBJ2-6): GAGVSQSPRYKVTKRGQDVTLRCDPISSHATLYWYQQALGQGPEFLTYFNYEAQPDKSGLPSDRFSAERPEGSISTLTIQRTEQRDSAMYRCASSPYSGAGANVLTFGAGSRLTVL.

This chain joins TRBV24-1 and TRBJ2-1; 8 nucleotides match TRBD1. V trimming: 0 bases; J trimming: 3 bases; junction bases outside the gene matches: 6. Germline-derived CDR1 and CDR2 are KGHDR and SFDVKD. This CDR3 is built from 17 residues. This chain's CDR3 is CATSDLRDRTHYNEQFF. In DNA, the CDR3 is TGTGCCACCAGTGATTTGCGGGACAGGACCCACTACAATGAGCAGTTCTTC.

The J gene is TRBJ1-6, the V gene TRBV5-4, with TRBD1 identical over 8 bases. CDR3 size: 14 residues. Trimming cost V 3 bases and J 7 bases; bases outside gene matches: 3. In germline, CDR1 is SGHNT, CDR2 YYREEE (reference sequence). The CDR3 loop is CASSYRTGNSPLHF. In DNA, the CDR3 is TGTGCCAGCAGCTACCGGACAGGGAATTCACCCCTCCACTTT.

Written as DNA, the CDR3 is TGTGCCAGCAGTTACTCGATCAGGGTTAGTGAAAAACTGTTTTTT. It specifies CASSYSIRVSEKLFF. The chain recombines TRBV6-5 with TRBJ1-4; D is possibly TRBD1 (5 bases). This CDR3 comprises 15 residues. Trimming pared 0 bases from V and 7 bases from J, leaving 12 bases between. Germline CDR1 MNHEY, CDR2 SVGAGI.

J is TRBJ1-6 and V is TRBV4-2, with a possible D match to TRBD1 (5 bases). CDR3 length: 16 residues. V shed 0 bases and J shed 10 bases, with 16 bases lying between them. CDR1 LGHNA and CDR2 YNFKEQ come from the germline V gene. The CDR3 DNA is TGTGCCAGCAGCCAAGATCGGGGGGGAAGAGGCTCACCCCTCCACTTT. Translating gives CASSQDRGGRGSPLHF.

The rearrangement links TRBV7-2 to TRBJ1-2, with D perhaps matching TRBD1 (6 bases). Germline V gene sequence: CDR1 SGHTA, CDR2 FQGNSA. This CDR3 region has 14 residues. V lost 1 base, J lost 8 bases, and 14 bases lay in between. CDR3 loop: CASSLDRVSSGYTF. The CDR3 DNA reads TGTGCCAGCAGCTTAGACAGGGTGTCCAGCGGCTACACCTTC.

This clone was counted a few times. The CDR3 spells CASSVPAGGSNEQFF. Written as DNA, the CDR3 is TGTGCCAGCAGCGTGCCAGCGGGGGGTAGCAATGAGCAGTTCTTC. The J gene is TRBJ2-1, the V gene TRBV6-5, with 9 positions matching TRBD2. With V trimmed by 6 bases and J by 6 bases, 9 bases remained unmatched. The germline gives CDR1 MNHEY, CDR2 SVGAGI. The CDR3 is 15 amino acids.

The V and J genes are TRBV7-2 and TRBJ1-6; TRBD1 aligns across 7 bases. Germline CDR1 SGHTA, CDR2 FQGNSA. V shed 1 base and J 7 bases; nucleotides not matched to a gene: 7. This CDR3 spans 16 amino acids. The CDR3 region is CASSLDRGAGNSPLHF. Here the CDR3 DNA reads TGTGCCAGCAGCTTAGACAGGGGCGCGGGCAATTCACCCCTCCACTTT.

This clone was recorded only once. V usage is TRBV2 and J usage is TRBJ1-5; no clear D gene. Germline loops: CDR1 SNHLY, CDR2 FYNNEI. The CDR3 has 14 amino acids. Deletions cut 6 bases from V and 0 bases from J, with 9 bases between. In DNA form, the CDR3 reads TGTGCCAGCAGCCTACAGCTTAGCAATCAGCCCCAGCATTTT. It yields the protein CASSLQLSNQPQHF.

This chain connects TRBV6-4 to TRBJ1-5, with no clear D. The CDR3 extends over 13 amino acids. CDR1 is MRHNA and CDR2 is SNTAGT in the germline V gene. The ends were cut back, 4 bases at V and 3 bases at J, with 7 bases in the middle. CDR3 coding DNA: TGTGCCAGCAGTGTAGACATCAATCAGCCCCAGCATTTT. It encodes CASSVDINQPQHF.

The rearrangement joins TRBV27 to TRBJ2-6, with a possible D match to TRBD2 (5 bases). Between the trimmed V and J ends, which lost 5 bases and 1 base, there was a span of 9 bases. Germline CDR1 and CDR2: MNHEY and SMNVEV (reference sequence). The CDR3 extends over 15 amino acids. The CDR3 nucleotides are TGTGCCAGCAGTCCCCGGGGTTCTGGGGCCAACGTCCTGACTTTC. Its translation: CASSPRGSGANVLTF.

CDR3 protein: CASSQEDSNTGELFF. The CDR3 DNA reads TGTGCCAGCAGTCAAGAGGACAGCAACACCGGGGAGCTGTTTTTT. V is TRBV6-4 and J is TRBJ2-2; D may be TRBD1 (6 bases). V was pared by 5 bases and J by 2 bases, with 12 bases between. This CDR3 is built from 15 residues. CDR1 MRHNA and CDR2 SNTAGT come from the germline V gene.

The chain joins TRBV6-1 to TRBJ1-1; 7 nucleotides match TRBD1. J lost 0 bases, V lost 0 bases, and 13 bases had no gene match. The CDR3 loop spans 19 amino acids. Germline CDR1 MNHNS, CDR2 SASEGT. CDR3: CASSEARDSWGRLNTEAFF. The DNA for the CDR3 is TGTGCCAGCAGTGAAGCTCGGGACAGTTGGGGCCGGTTGAACACTGAAGCTTTCTTT.

This chain links TRBV5-1 with TRBJ2-6, with 9 bases fitting TRBD1. V trimming: 3 bases; J trimming: 2 bases; junction bases outside the gene matches: 6. CDR3 length: 17 amino acids. Looked up from germline, CDR1 is SGHRS and CDR2 is YFSETQ. CDR3: CASSSLRQGAGANVLTF. The CDR3 region has the DNA TGCGCCAGCAGCTCCCTCCGACAGGGGGCTGGGGCCAACGTCCTGACTTTC.

This sequence joins TRBV18 and TRBJ2-5; 12 bases agree with TRBD2. CDR3 size: 15 residues. Per germline, CDR1 KGHSH and CDR2 LQKENI. V dropped 6 bases and J dropped 0; count of bases not matched to a gene: 2. In nucleotides, the CDR3 is TGTGCCAGCTCTAGACTAGCGGGGGACCAAGAGACCCAGTACTTC. This encodes CASSRLAGDQETQYF.

This clone was observed once. This chain joins TRBV9 and TRBJ2-1, with 15 bases identical to TRBD2. The CDR3 length is 20 residues. CDR1 and CDR2 (germline): SGDLS, YYNGEE. Trimming removed 0 bases from V and 7 bases from J; junction bases left unmatched: 14. CDR3 protein: CASSVVGLAGGNSRYNEQFF. DNA of the CDR3: TGTGCCAGCAGCGTAGTGGGACTAGCGGGGGGTAATAGTCGATATAATGAGCAGTTCTTC.

The chain recombines TRBV5-1 with TRBJ2-2, with D possibly TRBD1 on 5 matching bases. This CDR3 contains 17 residues. Germline V gives CDR1 SGHRS, CDR2 YFSETQ. V was cut by 0 bases and J by 2 bases, with 14 bases left in between. The CDR3 DNA reads TGCGCCAGCAGCTTGGGTAGCAGGGTGGTAAACACCGGGGAGCTGTTTTTT. Translating it yields CASSLGSRVVNTGELFF. Drawing the rest from reference TRBV5-1 and TRBJ2-2, the complete variable domain is KAGVTQTPRYLIKTRGQQVTLSCSPISGHRSVSWYQQTPGQGLQFLFEYFSETQRNKGNFPGRFSGRQFSNSRSEMNVSTLELGDSALYLCASSLGSRVVNTGELFFGEGSRLTVL.

The chain couples TRBV28 to TRBJ2-3; D might be TRBD2 (6 bases). This CDR3 is 12 amino acids long. Germline CDR1 and CDR2: MDHEN and SYDVKM. V was pared by 6 bases and J by 6 bases, with 10 bases between. The CDR3 bases are TGTGCCAGCAGAAAACTAGCCGATACGCAGTATTTT. It encodes CASRKLADTQYF.

This chain joins TRBV19 and TRBJ1-5; TRBD1 might be the D (5 bases). The CDR3 sequence is 16 residues long. The V and J ends lost 11 bases and 0 bases respectively, with 20 bases between them. CDR1 and CDR2 (germline): LNHDA, SQIVND (reference sequence). The CDR3 nucleotides read TGTGCCTCTCACAGGACGGACCTTTATAGCAATCAGCCCCAGCATTTT. Translation: CASHRTDLYSNQPQHF.

This clone has only one observation. The rearrangement uses TRBV7-2 and TRBJ2-1; TRBD2 aligns across 8 bases. V shed 3 bases and J 8 bases; nucleotides not matched to a gene: 6. Germline V gene data show CDR1 as SGHTA and CDR2 as FQGNSA. CDR3 size: 14 residues. CDR3 sequence: CASSFRTAGDEQFF. The CDR3 nucleotides are TGTGCCAGCAGCTTCAGGACAGCGGGGGATGAGCAGTTCTTC.

The chain is built from TRBV4-1 and TRBJ1-4; D not certain. The germline CDR1 and CDR2 sequences are MGHRA and YSYEKL. Trimming shortened V by 3 bases and J by 3 bases, and 14 bases separated the two germline ends. The CDR3 consists of 16 residues. The CDR3 loop is CASSHPEGGSNEKLFF. CDR3 sequence (DNA): TGCGCCAGCAGCCACCCAGAGGGCGGCTCTAATGAAAAACTGTTTTTT.

CDR3 nucleotides: TGTGCCAGCAGCTTCGGAGGCAGCGCCCACAATGAGCAGTTCTTC. It codes for CASSFGGSAHNEQFF. V and J are TRBV5-5 and TRBJ2-1; TRBD2 might be the D (5 bases). Germline CDR1 reads SGHKS; CDR2 reads YYEKEE (reference sequence). V dropped 2 bases and J dropped 5 bases, with 14 bases sitting between them. The CDR3 has 15 amino acids.

This chain uses TRBV9 with TRBJ1-2, with D unclear. V lost 4 bases and J lost 2, with 3 bases in between. The CDR3 consists of 11 residues. CDR1 is SGDLS and CDR2 is YYNGEE in the germline V gene. The CDR3 coding sequence is TGTGCCAGCAGCAGCAACTATGGCTACACCTTC. The encoded protein is CASSSNYGYTF.

This clone was seen a single time. The chain recombines TRBV24-1 with TRBJ2-5; D not certain. Germline V CDR1 and CDR2: KGHDR, SFDVKD. The germline V and J ends were trimmed by 5 bases and 7 bases, with 25 bases remaining between them. The length of the CDR3 is 17 residues. CDR3 coding DNA: TGTGCCACCAGTGTCCCTCGCAGCGCGGATTTCCTGTGGACCCAGTACTTC. It specifies CATSVPRSADFLWTQYF.